What follows is one T cell receptor (beta chain) and its context. The antigen is undetermined. This CDR3 has 14 amino acids. Germline values: CDR1 LNHDA, CDR2 SQIVND (reference sequence). Germline trimming cut 6 bases from V and 3 bases from J; bases unmatched to any gene: 4. The source of the sample is a study of T cell repertoires in cytomegalovirus infection. For the study at large: Both a matching HLA type and CMV infection were indicated by public TCR beta signatures.

Broader study findings: Of the TCR beta families, the public ones yielded a cumulative frequency that identified carriers of CMV plus the relevant HLA. Clonotype analysis showed dominance of the ex vivo response by HLA-C-restricted CMV-specific TCR beta clonotypes.

TCRdb itself ran the reads through MiXCR, one entry per CDR3 protein. The data contain around 770,000 distinct CDR3 sequences, about 29% of them singletons. The TCR sequence derives from a human donor in good health (CMV status not recorded). Some clones in this sample may be carry-over from other donors' samples. This material consisted of cultured CD8+ T cells from PBMCs, taken from culture after CMV antigen stimulation. This chain joins TRBV19 and TRBJ2-2, with 7 bases matching TRBD1. This CDR3 reads CASSGTAYTGELFF. As DNA, the CDR3 is TGTGCCAGTAGCGGGACAGCTTACACCGGGGAGCTGTTTTTT.